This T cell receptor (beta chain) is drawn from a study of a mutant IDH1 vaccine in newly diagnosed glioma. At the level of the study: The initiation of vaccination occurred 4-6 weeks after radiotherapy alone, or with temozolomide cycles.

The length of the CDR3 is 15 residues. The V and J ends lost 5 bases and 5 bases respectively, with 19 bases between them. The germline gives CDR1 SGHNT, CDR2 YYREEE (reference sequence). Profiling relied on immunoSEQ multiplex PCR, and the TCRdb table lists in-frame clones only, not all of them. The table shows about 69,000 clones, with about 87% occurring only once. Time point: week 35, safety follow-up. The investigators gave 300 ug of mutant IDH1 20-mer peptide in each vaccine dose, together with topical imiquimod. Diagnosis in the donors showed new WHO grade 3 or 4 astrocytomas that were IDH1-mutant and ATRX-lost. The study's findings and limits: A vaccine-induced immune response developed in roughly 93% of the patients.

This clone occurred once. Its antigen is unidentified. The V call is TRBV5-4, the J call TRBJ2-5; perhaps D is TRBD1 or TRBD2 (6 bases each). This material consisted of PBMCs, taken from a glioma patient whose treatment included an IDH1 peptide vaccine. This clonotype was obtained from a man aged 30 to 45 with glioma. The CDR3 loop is CASRPTQGGFETQYF. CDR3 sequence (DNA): TGTGCCAGCAGACCTACACAGGGAGGCTTCGAGACCCAGTACTTC.